A selection of T cell receptor beta chains follows, all from one sample in a study of control samples from healthy donors and cancer patients. Method: immunoSEQ multiplex PCR; TCRdb's copy keeps in-frame clones and lacks some. The data show about 120,000 clones, roughly 87% seen once. Material for sequencing was blood. These receptors originate from a man aged 40-49 years in good health. Both conserved end residues are part of each CDR3. Fields, in order: J gene, clone size, V gene, D gene, CDR3 protein, CDR3 DNA. The D gene is left open where the match is weak. Size is stated for part of the rows, as once, few or many counts, or as a class when the clone is expanded.

TRBJ2-3	.	TRBV6-5	TRBD2	CASSFHTGTSTDTQYF	TGTGCCAGCAGTTTCCACACCGGGACTAGTACAGATACGCAGTATTTT
TRBJ2-2	once	TRBV27	.	CASSFGSLPTGELFF	TGTGCCAGCAGTTTCGGATCGTTACCCACCGGGGAGCTGTTTTTT
TRBJ2-1	.	TRBV27	TRBD1	CASRVLQGAEQFF	TGTGCCAGCAGGGTACTACAGGGGGCTGAGCAGTTCTTC
TRBJ1-6	.	TRBV6-1	.	CASLKRARNSPLHF	TGTGCCAGTTTGAAGCGGGCGCGGAATTCACCCCTCCACTTT
TRBJ2-7	.	TRBV5-1	.	CASSLAPDTYEQYF	TGCGCCAGCAGCTTGGCACCAGACACCTACGAGCAGTACTTC
TRBJ2-3	.	TRBV29-1	.	CSVTTGRISTDTQYF	TGCAGCGTGACAACGGGACGGATTAGCACAGATACGCAGTATTTT
TRBJ1-1	.	TRBV15	.	CATSRVRENTEAFF	TGTGCCACCAGCAGAGTAAGGGAGAACACTGAAGCTTTCTTT
TRBJ2-7	.	TRBV6-5	.	CASSYDGYEQYF	TGTGCCAGCAGTTATGACGGCTACGAGCAGTACTTC
TRBJ2-1	.	TRBV19	.	CASSTGGAYNEQFF	TGTGCCAGTAGCACTGGCGGGGCCTACAATGAGCAGTTCTTC
TRBJ2-3	once	TRBV12-3/TRBV12-4	.	CASSIRDSTTYF	TGTGCCAGCAGCATCCGGGACTCCACTACGTATTTT
TRBJ2-7	.	TRBV9	.	CASSVEGRQAPYEQYF	TGTGCCAGCAGCGTAGAGGGAAGGCAGGCTCCCTACGAGCAGTACTTC
TRBJ2-7	.	TRBV5-1	.	CASSQGRLRGMDEQYF	TGCGCCAGCAGCCAGGGACGTTTAAGGGGTATGGACGAGCAGTACTTC
TRBJ1-1	.	TRBV19	.	CASSMAGVTEAFF	TGTGCCAGTAGTATGGCGGGAGTAACTGAAGCTTTCTTT
TRBJ2-5	once	TRBV3-1/TRBV3-2	TRBD2	CASSRGLAGGQETQYF	TGTGCCAGCAGCCGAGGACTAGCGGGGGGCCAAGAGACCCAGTACTTC
TRBJ2-5	once	TRBV7-2	TRBD2	CASSPGTSGGAGATQYF	TGTGCCAGCAGTCCCGGGACTAGCGGGGGGGCCGGGGCGACCCAGTACTTC
TRBJ1-3	.	TRBV5-5	.	CASSFQLSSGNTIYF	TGTGCCAGCAGCTTTCAGTTATCCTCTGGAAACACCATATATTTT
TRBJ2-1	.	TRBV11-3	TRBD1	CASSAFSRGTAYNEQFF	TGTGCCAGCAGCGCGTTTAGTAGGGGGACAGCATACAATGAGCAGTTCTTC